The rows below give T cell receptor beta chains drawn from one sample of a study of blood T cell repertoires in COVID-19. Produced via immunoSEQ multiplex PCR; TCRdb's table is partial and in-frame only. The sample lists under 300,000 clones, nearly 90% seen once, with 2.1% in the top ten. Material: peripheral blood. These TCRs come from a woman aged 60-70 years with COVID-19, enrolled during active disease. Each CDR3 is given with its conserved first and last residue. A D gene is named only where the DNA matches it firmly. Not all rows give a size; the values are once, few, many and, for expanded clones, a class.

v_gene	j_gene	abundance	d_gene	CDR3nt	CDR3aa
TRBV5-1	TRBJ2-6	.	.	TGCGCCAGCAGCTTGGCCTCCTCAGCTCGACCAAGCTTGCGGGGGGCCAACGTCCTGACTTTC	CASSLASSARPSLRGANVLTF
TRBV5-8	TRBJ2-7	.	TRBD1	TGTGCCAGAGACAGGGGGCCAGAGTACTTC	CARDRGPEYF
TRBV19	TRBJ1-3	.	.	TGTGCCAGTAGTACCACTAGGCCAGGAAACACCATATATTTT	CASSTTRPGNTIYF
TRBV5-6	TRBJ2-5	.	.	TGTGCCAGCAGCCTCAGGTACCAAGAGACCCAGTACTTC	CASSLRYQETQYF
TRBV5-1	TRBJ1-3	.	.	TGCGCCAGCAGCTTGGACAGCCCCAGCTCTGGAAACACCATATATTTT	CASSLDSPSSGNTIYF
TRBV18	TRBJ1-5	.	TRBD1	TGTGCCAGCTCACCACCGATGACAGGGGCCGCCTGGGGCAATCAGCCCCAGCATTTT	CASSPPMTGAAWGNQPQHF
TRBV3-1/TRBV3-2	TRBJ2-7	.	TRBD2	TGTGCCAGCAGCCAAGGGGGAGGGGAGTACGAGCAGTACTTC	CASSQGGGEYEQYF
TRBV5-4	TRBJ1-4	.	.	TGTGCCAGCAGCGCGGCTGGACAGCTTAATGAAAAACTGTTTTTT	CASSAAGQLNEKLFF
TRBV18	TRBJ1-4	few	.	TGTGCCAGCTCAGCCCCGGGGGCTAATGAAAAACTGTTTTTT	CASSAPGANEKLFF
TRBV7-9	TRBJ1-1	.	.	TGTGCCAGCAGCTCCCGGGGGGACACTGAAGCTTTCTTT	CASSSRGDTEAFF
TRBV19	TRBJ2-3	.	TRBD2	TGTGCCAGTAGTCTAAGCGGGGGGGCAGAAACAGATACGCAGTATTTT	CASSLSGGAETDTQYF
TRBV5-4	TRBJ1-1	once	.	TGTGCCAGCAGCCTGACGGGACAAAACACTGAAGCTTTCTTT	CASSLTGQNTEAFF
TRBV4-1	TRBJ2-7	.	TRBD2	TGCGCCAGCAGCCAACCCACGGCTAGCGGCCACTCCTACGAGCAGTACTTC	CASSQPTASGHSYEQYF
TRBV6-2/TRBV6-3	TRBJ2-2	once	.	TGTGCCAGCAGTCAACAGGTATTCACCGGGGAGCTGTTTTTT	CASSQQVFTGELFF
TRBV19	TRBJ1-6	few	.	TGTGCCAGTAGCGAGATAAATAATTCACCCCTCCACTTT	CASSEINNSPLHF
TRBV4-2	TRBJ2-1	.	.	TGTGCCAGCAGCCCCGCGCACTACCCCGCGGGTTACAATGAGCAGTTCTTC	CASSPAHYPAGYNEQFF
TRBV7-9	TRBJ1-1	.	.	TGTGCCAGCAGCCTTGTTAACACTGAAGCTTTCTTT	CASSLVNTEAFF
TRBV19	TRBJ1-6	.	.	TGTGCCACCGGGACTGTAGATAATTCACCCCTCCACTTT	CATGTVDNSPLHF
TRBV18	TRBJ2-5	once	TRBD1	TGTGCCAGCTATACCCCGCAAGGACAGGGAGAGACCCAGTACTTC	CASYTPQGQGETQYF
TRBV12-3/TRBV12-4	TRBJ2-1	.	.	TGTGCCAGCAGCCCCCACCCGGGTGAGCAGTTCTTC	CASSPHPGEQFF
TRBV6-5	TRBJ2-3	.	.	TGTGCCAGCAGTTATCGCCAGGGTGGGGATACGCAGTATTTT	CASSYRQGGDTQYF
TRBV15	TRBJ2-2	.	TRBD1	TGTGCCACCAGCAGACCCTTCGACAGGGGCGCCGGGGAGCTGTTTTTT	CATSRPFDRGAGELFF
TRBV5-1	TRBJ1-2	.	TRBD1	TGCGCCAGCAGCTTGACAGGGGGCGATTTTGGCTACACCTTC	CASSLTGGDFGYTF
TRBV15	TRBJ1-5	.	.	TGTGCCACCAGCAGAGATCCAGGTATCAATCAGCCCCAGCATTTT	CATSRDPGINQPQHF
TRBV5-1	TRBJ1-6	.	TRBD1	TGCGCCAGCAGCGTGCAGGGGGTTTCACCCCTCCACTTT	CASSVQGVSPLHF
TRBV11-2	TRBJ1-1	.	TRBD1	TGTGCCAGCAGCTTAGACCGGGACAGTGAAGCTTTCTTT	CASSLDRDSEAFF
TRBV6-2/TRBV6-3	TRBJ1-2	.	TRBD1	TGTGCCAGCAGTCGGGACAGGGGGCGGGTCTATGGCTACACCTTC	CASSRDRGRVYGYTF
TRBV7-9	TRBJ1-1	.	TRBD1	TGTGCCAGCAGCTACACAGGGGGCACTGAAGCTTTCTTT	CASSYTGGTEAFF
TRBV15	TRBJ1-2	.	TRBD1	TGTGCCACCAGCAAATACAGGGGGGAGGCCGAAATCGGTGGCTACACCTTC	CATSKYRGEAEIGGYTF
TRBV12-3/TRBV12-4	TRBJ1-2	.	.	TGTGCCAGCACCCCAACCGGGGGTTTCGGCTACACCTTC	CASTPTGGFGYTF
TRBV6-2/TRBV6-3	TRBJ2-3	.	TRBD2	TGTGCCAGCAGTTACCCGCTGCAGACTAGCGGGGGCACAGATACGCAGTATTTT	CASSYPLQTSGGTDTQYF
TRBV5-6	TRBJ1-5	.	.	TGTGCCAGCAGCCTACAGAATCAGCCCCAGCATTTT	CASSLQNQPQHF
TRBV7-2	TRBJ1-1	.	.	TGTGCCAGCAGCTTATTACCGGGGGACACTGAAGCTTTCTTT	CASSLLPGDTEAFF
TRBV6-5	TRBJ1-1	.	.	TGTGCCAGCAGTTACTTGACAGGCAACACTGAAGCTTTCTTT	CASSYLTGNTEAFF
TRBV10-3	TRBJ1-2	.	TRBD1	TGTGCCATCAGTGACCCTCGAGTAGGACAGGGGTATGGCTACACCTTC	CAISDPRVGQGYGYTF
TRBV4-1	TRBJ1-4	.	TRBD1	TGCGCCAGCAGCCAAGAAAGGACAGGGGCTAGGGAAAAACTGTTTTTT	CASSQERTGAREKLFF
TRBV27	TRBJ1-5	few	TRBD1	TGTGCCAGCAGTATTGACAGGGGCTATCAGCCCCAGCATTTT	CASSIDRGYQPQHF
TRBV7-8	TRBJ2-5	.	TRBD1	TGTGCCAGCAGCATCCTGACAGGGGAAGAGACCCAGTACTTC	CASSILTGEETQYF
TRBV2	TRBJ1-5	.	.	TGTGCCAGCACCAAGGGGCTTAGCAATCAGCCCCAGCATTTT	CASTKGLSNQPQHF
TRBV5-1	TRBJ1-4	.	.	TGCGCCAGCAGCTTAGGGGCAACTAATGAAAAACTGTTTTTT	CASSLGATNEKLFF
TRBV7-2	TRBJ2-1	.	TRBD2	TGTGCCAGCAGCTCAGATCCAGCGGGGGGCGAGTTCTTC	CASSSDPAGGEFF
TRBV29-1	TRBJ2-1	.	.	TGCAGCGTTCTAGCTCCAACCAATGAGCAGTTCTTC	CSVLAPTNEQFF
TRBV6-2/TRBV6-3	TRBJ1-3	.	TRBD1	TGTGCCAGCAGTTCCAGGTCCGGACAGGGGTATGGCTACTCTGGAAACACCATATATTTT	CASSSRSGQGYGYSGNTIYF
TRBV7-2	TRBJ1-5	.	.	TGTGCCAGCAGCTTGAAGGTCTCAGGGCAGCCCCAGCATTTT	CASSLKVSGQPQHF
TRBV23-1	TRBJ1-5	.	.	TGCGCCAGCAGTCAAAGGCTCCGGGAAAGCAATCAGCCCCAGCATTTT	CASSQRLRESNQPQHF
TRBV9	TRBJ2-3	.	TRBD1	TGTGCCAGCAGCCTAGCGAGGGACAGGTCAGATACGCAGTATTTT	CASSLARDRSDTQYF
TRBV4-3	TRBJ1-5	.	.	TGCGCCAGCAGCCAAGGGCGGGGGCAGGGCAATCAGCCCCAGCATTTT	CASSQGRGQGNQPQHF
TRBV2	TRBJ1-1	.	.	TGTGCCATGCACGCCGGGAGTAACACTGAAGCTTTCTTT	CAMHAGSNTEAFF
TRBV11-3	TRBJ2-2	.	.	TGTGCCAGCAGCCCGGGCAGGGCGGAGTCCGGGGAGCTGTTTTTT	CASSPGRAESGELFF
TRBV7-9	TRBJ1-3	.	.	TGTGCCAGCAGCCGAGCCTCGAGCTCTGGAAACACCATATATTTT	CASSRASSSGNTIYF
TRBV18	TRBJ1-4	once	.	TGTGCCAGCTCACCACCCGGGGAAACTAGACTGTTTTTT	CASSPPGETRLFF
TRBV7-3	TRBJ1-1	.	.	TGTGCCAGCAGCTTAATGGGCCGACGTGAAGCTTTCTTT	CASSLMGRREAFF
TRBV21-1	TRBJ1-4	.	.	TGTGCCAGCAGCAATGGGAGGAGTTTCGGTGAAAAACTGTTTTTT	CASSNGRSFGEKLFF
TRBV7-2	TRBJ1-4	few	.	TGTGCCAGCAGCCCAAGGGACACTGAAAATGAAAAACTGTTTTTT	CASSPRDTENEKLFF
TRBV3-1/TRBV3-2	TRBJ2-3	.	TRBD1	TGTGCCAGCAGCCAAACCTCGGGACAGGCAGATACGCAGTATTTT	CASSQTSGQADTQYF